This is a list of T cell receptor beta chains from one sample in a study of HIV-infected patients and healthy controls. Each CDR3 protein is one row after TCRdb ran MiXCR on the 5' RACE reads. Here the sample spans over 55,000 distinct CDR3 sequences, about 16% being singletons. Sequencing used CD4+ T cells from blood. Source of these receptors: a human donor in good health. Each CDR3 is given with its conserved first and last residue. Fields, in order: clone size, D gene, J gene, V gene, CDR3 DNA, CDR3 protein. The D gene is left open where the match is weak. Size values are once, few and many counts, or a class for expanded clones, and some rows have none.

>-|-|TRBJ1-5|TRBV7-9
TGTGCCAGCAGCTTAGGTGGGGCCCGTCAGCCCCAGCATTTT
CASSLGGARQPQHF
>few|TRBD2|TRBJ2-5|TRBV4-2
TGTGCCAGCAGCCAAGGAGCGGGGGGGCAAGAGACCCAGTACTTC
CASSQGAGGQETQYF
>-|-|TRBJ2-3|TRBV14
TGTGCCAGCGCTTCGTCGCGCACAGATACGCAGTATTTT
CASASSRTDTQYF
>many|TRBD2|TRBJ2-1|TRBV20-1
TGCAGTGCCCAGACTAGCGGGAGGGCCAATGAGCAGTTCTTC
CSAQTSGRANEQFF
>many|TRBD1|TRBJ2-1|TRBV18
TGTGCCAGCTCACCCGACAGGGTTGCCTACAATGAGCAGTTCTTC
CASSPDRVAYNEQFF
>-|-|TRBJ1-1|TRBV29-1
TGCAGCGTTGAAAGGGATGGCCCTGAAGCTTTCTTT
CSVERDGPEAFF
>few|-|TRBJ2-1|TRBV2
TGTGCCAGTGGGAGGCAGTTCTTC
CASGRQFF
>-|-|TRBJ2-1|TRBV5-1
TGCGCCAGCAGCTTGGCAGGCCGCTCCTACAATGAGCAGTTCTTC
CASSLAGRSYNEQFF
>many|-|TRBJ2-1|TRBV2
TGTGCCAGCAGTGAACTTGTACAACTAGGATCCAATGAGCAGTTCTTC
CASSELVQLGSNEQFF
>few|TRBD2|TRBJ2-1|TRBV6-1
TGTGCCAGCAGTGGAAGAGCGGGAGGGGAAGAGCAGTTCTTC
CASSGRAGGEEQFF
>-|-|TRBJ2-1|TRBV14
TGTGCCAGCAGCCAAGTCGGTTTGACAATCTTC
CASSQVGLTIF
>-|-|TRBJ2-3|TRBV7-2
TGTGCCAGCAGATCCGGGGGAGGTGGAGATACGCAGTATTTT
CASRSGGGGDTQYF
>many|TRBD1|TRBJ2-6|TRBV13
TGTGCCAGCAGCCGCCGACCGGGACAGGGGATATTTGGGGCCAACGTCCTGACTTTC
CASSRRPGQGIFGANVLTF
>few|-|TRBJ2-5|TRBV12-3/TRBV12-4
TGTGCCAGCAGTTTTAAGTCGAAAGAGACCCAGTACTTC
CASSFKSKETQYF